The present T cell receptor (beta chain) was sequenced within a study of T cells after yellow fever vaccination. The CDR3 totals 17 residues. CDR1 SGHRS and CDR2 YFSETQ come from the germline V gene. J was trimmed by 0 bases and V by 4 bases; bases with no gene match: 9. Template switching by 5'RACE produced TCR cDNA, adding a universal primer site and UMIs. In TCRdb, the 5' RACE reads were re-called with MiXCR into one record per CDR3 protein. The table records hundreds of thousands of distinct CDR3 sequences, around 20% of them present only once. Points from the study as a whole: Contamination by abundant bulk-population clonotypes could be present in FACS-sorted repertoires.

A remark on this clonotype: Its target is not known.

The source material was PBMCs, sampled before the yellow fever booster vaccination. The sequence came from a man between 18 and 35 years old who received the YFV17D yellow fever vaccine. This sequence joins TRBV5-1 and TRBJ2-3, with 9 bases matching TRBD2. DNA for the CDR3: TGCGCCAGCAGCCCTGGGGCCCTAGCGGGGAGCACAGATACGCAGTATTTT. It specifies CASSPGALAGSTDTQYF.